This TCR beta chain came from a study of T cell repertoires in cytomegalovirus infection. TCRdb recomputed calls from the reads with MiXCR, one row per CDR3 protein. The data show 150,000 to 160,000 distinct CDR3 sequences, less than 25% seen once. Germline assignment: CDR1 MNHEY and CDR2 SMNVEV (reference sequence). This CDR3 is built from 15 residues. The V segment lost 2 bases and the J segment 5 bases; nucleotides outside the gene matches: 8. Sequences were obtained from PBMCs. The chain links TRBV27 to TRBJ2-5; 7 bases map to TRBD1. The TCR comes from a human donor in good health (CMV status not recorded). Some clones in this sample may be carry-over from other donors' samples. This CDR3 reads CASSLQDRAGETQYF. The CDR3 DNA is TGTGCCAGCAGTTTACAAGACAGGGCAGGGGAGACCCAGTACTTC.